The T cell receptor beta chain described here comes from a study of tumor-infiltrating lymphocytes in primary liver carcinoma. The wider study: The five patients, who were men and women, ranged in age from 30 to 69 years. These were node-negative, non-metastatic T1-T3 tumors of roughly 4 to 11 cm.

This clonotype was detected many times. Its antigen is not known. Germline V gene data show CDR1 as MNHEY and CDR2 as SVGEGT. V lost 2 bases and J lost 6; bases outside the gene matches: 5. The CDR3 contains 14 residues. Priming with a constant-region primer yielded TCR beta cDNA from approximately 500 ng total RNA. Three-round nested multiplex PCR performed with slightly modified ARM-PCR produced the TCR beta libraries. TRBV1-TRBV30 forward primers and a C-beta reverse primer were used in the first two PCR rounds, which each ran for approximately 11 cycles. TCRdb reprocessed the multiplex PCR reads via MiXCR and lists one record per CDR3 protein. The profile shows tens of thousands of distinct CDR3 sequences, roughly 69% of them singletons. Points from the study as a whole: A significantly higher top-250-clone fraction was recorded for tumors than for blood (p = 0.039).

Co-extracting RNA and DNA was done with about 20-34 mg of unsorted bulk tissue as input. The chain joins TRBV6-2 or TRBV6-3 to TRBJ1-2; 8 bases are shared with TRBD1. Sequencing was done on a sample of tumor-adjacent normal liver tissue. The sequence derives from a man aged 35-49 years with primary liver carcinoma and hepatitis B virus infection. The CDR3 loop is CASSYGSGGHGYTF. In DNA, the CDR3 is TGTGCCAGCAGTTACGGTTCAGGGGGCCATGGCTACACCTTC.